This record covers a single T cell receptor beta chain. Its antigen is as yet unknown. This sample is drawn from a study of CD8+CD57+ T cells in acquired aplastic anemia. The wider study: DNA recovered from sorted CD4+ and CD8+ cells had a mean of 3.2 ug. General observations from the study: Patients and controls turned out to have 25 to 35 CD8+ CDR3 sequences in common.

CDR3 and TCR beta VDJ profiling relied on genomic DNA as the template. MiXCR, run by TCRdb on the reads, gives a single entry per CDR3 protein. The profile shows hundreds of thousands of distinct CDR3 sequences, approximately 45% of them singletons. Patients sequenced had flow cytometry evidence of CD8+CD57+ cell expansion. Severe acquired aplastic anemia was present in all patients. No therapy had been given to the patients at the time of blood sampling. This CDR3 has 16 amino acids. The germline V and J ends were trimmed by 4 bases and 1 base, with 15 bases remaining between them. CDR1 and CDR2 from the germline V gene are SGHDT and YYEEEE.

V and J are TRBV5-6 and TRBJ2-1; D is possibly TRBD1 or TRBD2 (5 bases each). The receptor comes from a human donor with aplastic anemia. Sequencing input: sorted CD4+, CD8+, or CD8+CD57+ T cells (not recorded which) from PBMCs. The DNA for the CDR3 is TGTGCCAGCAGCATATACGGGGACGGATCCTACAATGAGCAGTTCTTC. Its protein is CASSIYGDGSYNEQFF.